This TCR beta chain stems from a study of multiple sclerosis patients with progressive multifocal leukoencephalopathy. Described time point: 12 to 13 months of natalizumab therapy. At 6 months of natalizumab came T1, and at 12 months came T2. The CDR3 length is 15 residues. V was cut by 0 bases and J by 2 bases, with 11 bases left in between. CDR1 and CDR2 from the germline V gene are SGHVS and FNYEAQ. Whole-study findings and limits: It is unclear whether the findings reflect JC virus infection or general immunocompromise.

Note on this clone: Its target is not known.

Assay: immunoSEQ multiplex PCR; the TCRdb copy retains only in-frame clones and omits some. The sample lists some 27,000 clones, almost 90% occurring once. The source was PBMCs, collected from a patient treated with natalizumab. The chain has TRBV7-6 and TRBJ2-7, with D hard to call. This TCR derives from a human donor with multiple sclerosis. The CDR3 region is CASSLAPDRAYEQYF. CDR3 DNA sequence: TGTGCCAGCAGCTTAGCCCCGGACCGTGCCTACGAGCAGTACTTC.